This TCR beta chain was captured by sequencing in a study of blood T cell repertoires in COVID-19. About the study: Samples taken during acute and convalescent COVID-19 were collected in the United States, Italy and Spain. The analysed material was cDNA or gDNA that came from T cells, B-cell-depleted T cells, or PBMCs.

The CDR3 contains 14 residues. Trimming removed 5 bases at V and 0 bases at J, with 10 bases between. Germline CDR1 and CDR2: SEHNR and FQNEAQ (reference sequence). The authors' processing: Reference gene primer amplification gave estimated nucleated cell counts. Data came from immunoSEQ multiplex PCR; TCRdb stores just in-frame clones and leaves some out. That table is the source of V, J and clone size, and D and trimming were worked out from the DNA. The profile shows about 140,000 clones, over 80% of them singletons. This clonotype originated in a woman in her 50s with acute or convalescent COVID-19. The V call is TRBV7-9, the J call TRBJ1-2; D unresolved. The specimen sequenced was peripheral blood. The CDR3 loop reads CASSPVPANYGYTF. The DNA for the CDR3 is TGTGCCAGCAGCCCGGTTCCCGCTAACTATGGCTACACCTTC.